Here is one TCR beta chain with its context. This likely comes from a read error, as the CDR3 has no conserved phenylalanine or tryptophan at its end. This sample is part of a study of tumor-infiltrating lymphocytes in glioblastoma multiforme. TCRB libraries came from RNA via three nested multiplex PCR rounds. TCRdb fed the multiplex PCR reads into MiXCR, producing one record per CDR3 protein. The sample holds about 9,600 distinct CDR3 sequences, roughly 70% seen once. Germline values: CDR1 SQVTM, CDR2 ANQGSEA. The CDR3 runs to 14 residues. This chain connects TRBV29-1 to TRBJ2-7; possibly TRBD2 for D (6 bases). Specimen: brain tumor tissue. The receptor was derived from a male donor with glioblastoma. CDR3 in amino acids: CSVESRGGTYEQYC. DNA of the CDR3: TGCAGTGTTGAAAGCCGGGGAGGCACCTACGAGCAGTACTGC.